This record concerns one T cell receptor beta chain sequence. The data were obtained in a study of cytomegalovirus exposure and HLA in healthy donors. The CDR3 is 15 amino acids. Deletions cut 0 bases from V and 4 bases from J, with 12 bases between. Germline V gene sequence: CDR1 SGDLS, CDR2 YYNGEE. Amplification used 60 Vbeta primers and 13 Jbeta primers. The assay was immunoSEQ multiplex PCR, and TCRdb's table has in-frame clones only and misses some. The repertoire consists of 150,000 to 200,000 clones, with roughly 75% occurring once and the leading ten covering around 8%. This clonotype was sampled from a woman aged 35 to 49 in good health and CMV-seropositive. The sample taken for sequencing was PBMCs. V and J are TRBV9 and TRBJ2-3; D is possibly TRBD2 (6 bases). The CDR3 sequence: CASSVGGVGADTQYF. Here the CDR3 DNA reads TGTGCCAGCAGCGTAGGCGGGGTCGGAGCAGATACGCAGTATTTT. Full variable domain (remainder filled in from reference TRBV9 and TRBJ2-3): DSGVTQTPKHLITATGQRVTLRCSPRSGDLSVYWYQQSLDQGLQFLIQYYNGEERAKGNILERFSAQQFPDLHSELNLSSLELGDSALYFCASSVGGVGADTQYFGPGTRLTVL.